This T cell receptor (beta chain) was sequenced during a study of blood T cell repertoires in COVID-19. In the study overall: Samples of COVID-19 (acute and convalescent) were obtained from the United States, Italy and Spain. Sample material is recorded as cDNA or gDNA derived from T cells, B-cell-depleted T cells, or PBMCs.

This CDR3 has 14 residues. After removal of 3 bases from V and 5 bases from J, the junction contained 5 bases not matched to a gene. The germline V gene has CDR1 SGHDT and CDR2 YYEEEE. In the authors' workflow: Estimation of nucleated cell counts was performed using reference gene primer amplification. This table comes from immunoSEQ multiplex PCR, and its TCRdb copy is limited to in-frame clones, with some not included. V and J calls and clone size are as listed in that table; D and trimming were resolved from the DNA. The sample holds 70,000 to 95,000 clones; over 70% are singletons and the top ten take around 12%.

The chain recombines TRBV5-6 with TRBJ1-5, with TRBD1 identical over 7 bases. The sample was peripheral blood. The origin of this receptor is a middle-aged woman with active or convalescent COVID-19. The CDR3 here is CASSSTGFDQPQHF. As DNA, the CDR3 is TGTGCCAGCAGCTCGACAGGGTTCGATCAGCCCCAGCATTTT.